Below, 21 T cell receptor beta chains from the same sample are listed, as sequenced in a study of T-cell memory formation after mild COVID-19. TCRdb itself ran the 5' RACE reads through MiXCR, one entry per CDR3 protein. This table has about 360,000 distinct CDR3 sequences, 10% to 15% appearing once. Material for sequencing was PBMCs or a T cell subset sorted from them (not recorded which). These receptors originate from a man younger than 35 who had mild COVID-19 (a few samples of this study predate the infection). Cell type and time point are not known.

The chain joins TRBV6-5 to TRBJ1-3, with TRBD1 as a possible D gene (5 bases). The germline CDR1 and CDR2 sequences are MNHEY and SVGAGI. The CDR3 extends over 14 amino acids. Trimming cost V 3 bases and J 5 bases, with 11 bases left between them. The CDR3 DNA sequence: TGTGCCAGCAGTTATGGAGGGACCAGAAACACCATATATTTT. Its translation: CASSYGGTRNTIYF.

In its sample, this clonotype was seen a few times. J is TRBJ2-1 and V is TRBV7-3, with D maybe TRBD2 (6 bases). Germline V gene sequence: CDR1 SGHTA, CDR2 FQGTGA. CDR3 length: 14 residues. V was shortened by 8 bases and J by 6 bases, with 17 bases between the two germline ends. The CDR3 loop is CASGPGERRNEQFF. CDR3 DNA sequence: TGTGCCAGCGGTCCGGGGGAGCGACGCAATGAGCAGTTCTTC.

This clonotype was found many times. The V and J genes are TRBV7-2 and TRBJ2-2, with D maybe TRBD1 (5 bases). V lost 2 bases, J lost 6 bases, and 10 bases lay in between. Germline CDR1 and CDR2: SGHTA and FQGNSA. The CDR3 is made up of 14 amino acids. CDR3 region: CASSLIGAPGELFF. CDR3 bases: TGTGCCAGCAGCTTAATTGGGGCACCCGGGGAGCTGTTTTTT.

The chain links TRBV9 to TRBJ1-4; D not resolved. V was cut by 4 bases and J by 5 bases, with 15 bases left in between. The CDR3 has 15 residues. Germline CDR1 SGDLS, CDR2 YYNGEE. The CDR3 DNA reads as TGTGCCAGCAGCCCCAATAGTTTTGGGAATGAAAAACTGTTTTTT. It translates to CASSPNSFGNEKLFF.

The chain uses TRBV3-1 and TRBJ2-5; 14 nucleotides agree with TRBD2. Germline V gene data show CDR1 as LGHDT and CDR2 as YNNKEL (reference sequence). This CDR3 has 13 amino acids. The ends lost 6 bases at V and 9 bases at J; junction bases unmatched: 3. CDR3 residues: CASRRTSGGSQYF. In DNA form, the CDR3 reads TGTGCCAGCAGACGGACTAGCGGGGGGTCCCAGTACTTC.

The chain is built from TRBV25-1 and TRBJ2-3; D call uncertain. This CDR3 has 16 amino acids. Trimming left V 8 bases short and J 0 bases short, with 18 bases between. The germline V gene has CDR1 MGHDK and CDR2 SYGVNS. The CDR3 spells CASHPGRAPSTDTQYF. CDR3 nucleotides: TGTGCCAGCCACCCCGGTAGGGCCCCAAGCACAGATACGCAGTATTTT.

This clonotype was observed a few times. The chain combines TRBV5-8 with TRBJ1-1; D call uncertain. Germline V gene data show CDR1 as SGHTS and CDR2 as YDEGEE. V lost 1 base and J 7 bases, leaving 11 bases between the germline ends. CDR3 length: 13 amino acids. The CDR3 spells CASSLRRTGEAFF. The CDR3 nucleotides are TGTGCCAGCAGCTTGAGGCGGACGGGTGAAGCTTTCTTT.

This chain connects TRBV10-3 to TRBJ2-5; TRBD1 matches at 7 bases. There are 14 residues in the CDR3. CDR1 is ENHRY, CDR2 SYGVKD, per germline. J gave up 3 bases and V 3 bases, and 4 bases lay outside the gene matches. The CDR3 sequence: CAISEGTAEETQYF. Written as DNA, the CDR3 is TGTGCCATCAGTGAAGGGACAGCGGAAGAGACCCAGTACTTC.

There are many counts of this clonotype. The chain is built from TRBV20-1 and TRBJ2-3; D not resolved. Germline values: CDR1 DFQATT, CDR2 SNEGSKA (reference sequence). This CDR3 has 11 residues. Trimming removed 4 bases at V and 9 bases at J, with 11 bases between. CDR3 DNA: TGCAGTGCTAAGCCTGCTGGGACGCAGTATTTT. Translated, it gives CSAKPAGTQYF.

The chain has TRBV11-2 and TRBJ2-3, with 8 nucleotides matching TRBD1. This CDR3 is built from 14 residues. The germline gives CDR1 SGHAT, CDR2 FQNNGV. The ends lost 5 bases at V and 1 base at J; junction bases unmatched: 2. The CDR3 region is CASSTTGGTDTQYF. DNA of the CDR3: TGTGCCAGCAGCACGACAGGGGGCACAGATACGCAGTATTTT.

In this sample, this clonotype turned up a few times. This chain uses TRBV24-1 with TRBJ1-2; the D gene is possibly TRBD1 (5 bases). From germline, CDR1 is KGHDR and CDR2 SFDVKD. The CDR3 has 11 residues. Deletions cut 5 bases from V and 5 bases from J, with 5 bases between. The CDR3 reads CATSGGYGYTF. DNA of the CDR3: TGTGCCACCAGTGGGGGGTATGGCTACACCTTC.

In its sample, this clonotype was seen many times. The genes are TRBV7-8 and TRBJ2-1, with TRBD2 matching 7 bases. V trimming: 3 bases; J trimming: 10 bases; junction bases outside the gene matches: 3. The CDR3 is 12 residues long. Germline V CDR1 and CDR2: SGHVS, FQNEAQ. CDR3 sequence (DNA): TGTGCCAGCAGCTTTGGGGAGGGGGAGCAGTTCTTC. It codes for CASSFGEGEQFF.

Ten or more counts support this clonotype. CDR3 residues: CASQQGSGRFAYEQYF. The CDR3 DNA reads TGCGCCAGTCAGCAGGGGTCAGGCCGATTCGCCTACGAGCAGTACTTC. This chain connects TRBV5-1 to TRBJ2-7, with a tentative D call TRBD1 (6 bases). This CDR3 has 16 residues. V dropped 8 bases and J dropped 2 bases, with 23 bases sitting between them. CDR1 SGHRS and CDR2 YFSETQ come from the germline V gene. Full variable domain (remainder filled in from reference TRBV5-1 and TRBJ2-7): KAGVTQTPRYLIKTRGQQVTLSCSPISGHRSVSWYQQTPGQGLQFLFEYFSETQRNKGNFPGRFSGRQFSNSRSEMNVSTLELGDSALYLCASQQGSGRFAYEQYFGPGTRLTVT.

The chain carries TRBV4-3 and TRBJ2-5, with TRBD1 as a possible D gene (6 bases). Trimming cost V 1 base and J 4 bases, with 10 bases left between them. The CDR3 has 14 amino acids. CDR1 is LGHNA, CDR2 YSLEER, per germline. The CDR3: CASSQGQGTETQYF. The CDR3 bases are TGCGCCAGCAGCCAAGGTCAGGGGACAGAGACCCAGTACTTC.

This chain joins TRBV6-5 and TRBJ2-3; D gene ambiguous. CDR1 and CDR2 from the germline V gene are MNHEY and SVGAGI. The V end lost 7 bases, the J end lost 0 bases, and 5 bases lay between the germline ends. The CDR3 is made up of 12 amino acids. The CDR3 protein is CASKASTDTQYF. The CDR3 nucleotides are TGTGCCAGCAAAGCTAGCACAGATACGCAGTATTTT.

CDR3 in DNA: TGCGCCAGCAGCCAAGCGACAGGGGCTAATGAAAAACTGTTTTTT. Amino acids: CASSQATGANEKLFF. The rearrangement uses TRBV4-1 and TRBJ1-4; TRBD1 agrees at 8 bases. This CDR3 comprises 15 residues. Germline V lookup: CDR1 MGHRA, CDR2 YSYEKL. V shed 1 base, J shed 3 bases, and the junction held 1 base outside the gene matches.

In this sample, this clonotype turned up a few times. The V gene is TRBV9, the J gene TRBJ2-3; no reliable D call. V dropped 6 bases and J dropped 10 bases, with 24 bases sitting between them. This CDR3 contains 15 residues. Germline CDR1 reads SGDLS; CDR2 reads YYNGEE. CDR3 region: CASTFSAAPEASQYF. CDR3 DNA sequence: TGTGCCAGCACCTTCTCAGCTGCGCCTGAGGCATCGCAGTATTTT.

This chain joins TRBV4-3 and TRBJ2-3; TRBD2 is a possible D gene (6 bases). The V gene's germline CDR1 is LGHNA and CDR2 YSLEER. V was clipped by 0 bases and J by 1 base, with 11 bases between them. The CDR3 spans 16 residues. The CDR3 loop reads CASSQDHKRGTDTQYF. CDR3 nucleotide sequence: TGCGCCAGCAGCCAAGATCATAAGCGGGGCACAGATACGCAGTATTTT.

CDR3 amino acids: CSVPHSGGTDTQYF. The CDR3 DNA reads as TGCAGTGTCCCACACTCGGGTGGCACAGATACGCAGTATTTT. This chain links TRBV20-1 with TRBJ2-3, with D hard to call. Trimming took 7 bases from V and 1 from J, leaving 15 bases between them. The CDR3 length is 14 residues. Germline CDR1 and CDR2: DFQATT and SNEGSKA (reference sequence).

This clonotype has only a few counts. The rearrangement joins TRBV20-1 to TRBJ2-5; D is unresolved. CDR3 length: 14 residues. Trimming pared 0 bases from V and 2 bases from J, leaving 10 bases between. Germline V gives CDR1 DFQATT, CDR2 SNEGSKA (reference sequence). CDR3 loop: CSARDWASQETQYF. The CDR3 DNA reads TGCAGTGCTAGAGATTGGGCATCTCAAGAGACCCAGTACTTC.

In its sample, this clonotype was seen a few times. This chain uses TRBV6-5 with TRBJ1-1; 9 nucleotides align to TRBD1. Germline V gives CDR1 MNHEY, CDR2 SVGAGI. This CDR3 region has 13 residues. The CDR3 sequence: CVSGQGTFTEAFF. CDR3 sequence (DNA): TGTGTCTCGGGACAGGGCACCTTCACTGAAGCTTTCTTT.